These 18 T cell receptor beta chains were all obtained from the same sample, sequenced in a study of glioma-infiltrating T cells. Amplification of TCR alpha and beta CDR3 regions from RNA used iRepertoire nested multiplex PCR. TCRdb reanalysed the multiplex PCR reads using MiXCR and keeps one entry per CDR3 protein. This sample has some 190,000 distinct CDR3 sequences, with roughly a third found just once. The sample comprised glioma tissue, nonneoplastic brain tissue, or PBMCs (not recorded which). All receptors derive from a human donor with low-grade glioma or glioblastoma, undergoing nonglioma brain surgery, or in good health (not recorded which).

This chain uses TRBV7-9 with TRBJ2-4; 7 bases line up with TRBD1. Germline CDR1 SEHNR, CDR2 FQNEAQ (reference sequence). The CDR3 sequence is 19 residues long. V dropped 3 bases and J dropped 0; count of bases not matched to a gene: 14. The DNA for the CDR3 is TGTGCCAGCAGCTTGCCGGACAGGAGATCTTCTATAGCCAAAAACATTCAGTACTTC. Amino acid sequence: CASSLPDRRSSIAKNIQYF.

Remarks on this clonotype: One junction end disagrees with the germline gene, perhaps due to a read error. V gene TRBV19 combines with J gene TRBJ2-1; 9 bases fit TRBD2. The CDR3 runs to 19 residues. The germline V gene has CDR1 LNHDA and CDR2 SQIVND (reference sequence). The CDR3 DNA reads TGTGTCAGTAGTATAGCTAAGGCTAGCGGGATGTATAGCCGGAATGAGCAGTTCTTC. Its translation is CVSSIAKASGMYSRNEQFF.

This clonotype was counted once. A much larger clonotype is one base distant, so this may be a read error. The chain links TRBV4-1 to TRBJ2-1; 9 bases map to TRBD2. Germline CDR1 is MGHRA and CDR2 is YSYEKL. This CDR3 region has 16 residues. The DNA for the CDR3 is TGCGCCAGCAGCCAAGTAACTAGCGGGTCCTACAATGAGAAGTTCTTC. Protein sequence: CASSQVTSGSYNEKFF.

Ten or more counts support this clonotype. The chain uses TRBV3-1 and TRBJ2-1; D is tentatively TRBD1 or TRBD2 (5 bases each). Trimming took off 4 bases at V and 10 bases at J, with 14 bases between the two ends. Germline V lookup: CDR1 LGHDT, CDR2 YNNKEL (reference sequence). This CDR3 is built from 13 residues. The CDR3 spells CASSLDRGPEQFF. CDR3 coding DNA: TGTGCCAGCAGCCTGGATCGGGGCCCAGAGCAGTTCTTC.

This clonotype occurred a few times. This chain joins TRBV19 and TRBJ2-3; 9 bases match TRBD2. The trim removed 8 bases at V and 5 bases at J, leaving 8 bases unmatched. Germline values: CDR1 LNHDA, CDR2 SQIVND (reference sequence). There are 14 residues in the CDR3. CDR3 DNA: TGTGCCAGTCGTAGCGGGAGATCTGGAGATACGCAGTATTTT. Amino acids: CASRSGRSGDTQYF.

Concerning this clonotype: A much larger clone sits a single nucleotide away, making a read error possible. The chain combines TRBV6-1 with TRBJ2-2; either TRBD1 or TRBD2 may fit D (5 bases each). This CDR3 is 14 amino acids long. Germline V gene sequence: CDR1 MNHNS, CDR2 SASEGT. CDR3 residues: CASTGFANTGELLF. The CDR3 nucleotides read TGTGCCAGCACAGGGTTTGCGAACACCGGGGAGCTGCTTTTT.

This clonotype was counted a few times. Given a much more abundant clone one base away, this may be a read error. No conserved phenylalanine or tryptophan ends this CDR3, so it is likely a read error. Here the CDR3 DNA reads TGTGCCAGCAACCCAGGGACAGCCTACAATGAGCAGTTCCTC. It codes for CASNPGTAYNEQFL. The chain couples TRBV7-2 to TRBJ2-1, with 7 bases lining up with TRBD1. Losses at the gene ends were 7 bases for V and 2 bases for J; bases not matched to a gene: 5. CDR3 size: 14 residues. Per germline, CDR1 SGHTA and CDR2 FQGNSA.

The J gene is TRBJ2-1, the V gene TRBV4-1; 11 nucleotides line up with TRBD2. This CDR3 has 15 residues. J gave up 10 bases and V 6 bases, and 11 bases lay outside the gene matches. The germline CDR1 and CDR2 sequences are MGHRA and YSYEKL. CDR3 sequence reads: CASRGLGTSGKEQFF. The CDR3 DNA is TGCGCCAGCAGGGGACTTGGGACTAGCGGAAAAGAGCAGTTCTTC.

A few counts support this clonotype. J is TRBJ2-1 and V is TRBV19; D is undetermined. V was shortened by 0 bases and J by 5 bases, with 14 bases between the two germline ends. This CDR3 has 16 amino acids. Germline CDR1 and CDR2: LNHDA and SQIVND (reference sequence). CDR3 amino acids: CASSIDRPGGDNEQFF. The CDR3, as DNA: TGTGCCAGTAGTATAGATCGGCCGGGTGGGGACAATGAGCAGTTCTTC.

This clonotype has ten or more counts. V gene TRBV6-6 combines with J gene TRBJ2-3; 7 nucleotides line up with TRBD2. Unmatched junction bases numbered 5, after V lost 2 bases and J lost 6 bases. Germline CDR1 is MNHNY and CDR2 is SVGAGI (reference sequence). This CDR3 has 14 amino acids. CDR3 sequence reads: CASSYGLGGDTQYF. The CDR3 DNA reads as TGTGCCAGCAGTTACGGACTGGGGGGGGATACGCAGTATTTT.

This clonotype was counted a few times. Being one base from a much bigger clone, this may be a read error. J is TRBJ2-7 and V is TRBV7-9; D not certain. V was shortened by 1 base and J by 9 bases, with 13 bases between the two germline ends. CDR3 length: 13 residues. CDR1 SEHNR and CDR2 FQNEAQ come from the germline V gene (reference sequence). The CDR3, as DNA: TGTGCCAGCAGCTTAGGGGTGAACAACGTGCAGTACTTC. Translation gives CASSLGVNNVQYF.

Points on this clonotype: A much larger clone differs from this one at a single base, so this may be a read error. The J gene is TRBJ2-2, the V gene TRBV6-1; 8 nucleotides agree with TRBD1. This CDR3 is built from 15 residues. V was pared by 6 bases and J by 3 bases, with 6 bases of the junction left unmatched. Germline lookup yields CDR1 MNHNS and CDR2 SASEGT. DNA of the CDR3: TGTGCCAGCAGAGCCGAGACAGGGGACACCGGGGAGCTGTTTTTT. Residues: CASRAETGDTGELFF.

Of note for this clonotype: A junction end diverges from the germline sequence, so it may reflect a read error. CDR3 nucleotide sequence: TGTTCCAGCAGTGCCCGCGGACGGCCGGACTATGGCTACACCTTC. Translation: CSSSARGRPDYGYTF. This chain connects TRBV28 to TRBJ1-2; D gene ambiguous. This CDR3 region has 15 residues. Looked up from germline, CDR1 is MDHEN and CDR2 is SYDVKM.

This clonotype was counted many times. The V and J genes are TRBV6-1 and TRBJ1-2, with 7 bases matching TRBD1. V was pared by 6 bases and J by 3 bases, with 4 bases of the junction left unmatched. This CDR3 region has 13 residues. CDR1 MNHNS and CDR2 SASEGT come from the germline V gene. CDR3 protein: CASSFDRDYGYTF. The DNA for the CDR3 is TGTGCCAGCAGCTTTGACAGGGACTATGGCTACACCTTC.

The rearrangement links TRBV14 to TRBJ1-1; D is possibly TRBD1 (5 bases). With 3 bases removed from V and 7 bases from J, the gap between germline ends came to 12 bases. The CDR3 consists of 13 residues. The V gene's germline CDR1 is SGHDN and CDR2 FVKESK. The CDR3 DNA is TGTGCCAGCAGCCATTCCCCGGGGGATGAAGCTTTCTTT. Encoded protein: CASSHSPGDEAFF.

Regarding this clonotype: Relative to the germline gene, one junction end is altered; a read error may explain this. This chain links TRBV18 with TRBJ2-1; D is perhaps TRBD1 (6 bases). The CDR3 has 15 residues. The germline V gene encodes CDR1 KGHSH and CDR2 LQKENI. CDR3 nucleotide sequence: TGTGCAAGCCCCCCCAACCGCAGGGGTAACAATAAGCAGTTCTTC. Its translation: CASPPNRRGNNKQFF.

At least ten counts were recorded for this clonotype. The chain uses TRBV7-3 and TRBJ2-1, with D possibly matching TRBD1 (5 bases). With 5 bases removed from V and 0 bases from J, the gap between germline ends came to 14 bases. The CDR3 loop spans 16 amino acids. The germline V gene encodes CDR1 SGHTA and CDR2 FQGTGA. The CDR3 DNA reads TGTGCCAGCAGCCAGGAACACAGGATCTCCTACAATGAGCAGTTCTTC. This codes for CASSQEHRISYNEQFF.

This clonotype appeared many times. V gene TRBV6-5 combines with J gene TRBJ1-1; TRBD1 agrees at 7 bases. The V gene end was trimmed by 0 bases and the J gene end by 6 bases; junction bases not matched to a gene: 4. Looked up from germline, CDR1 is MNHEY and CDR2 is SVGAGI. The CDR3 loop spans 14 amino acids. As DNA, the CDR3 is TGTGCCAGCAGTTACTCGAGCAGGGGGGCTGAAGCTTTCTTT. Its translation is CASSYSSRGAEAFF.